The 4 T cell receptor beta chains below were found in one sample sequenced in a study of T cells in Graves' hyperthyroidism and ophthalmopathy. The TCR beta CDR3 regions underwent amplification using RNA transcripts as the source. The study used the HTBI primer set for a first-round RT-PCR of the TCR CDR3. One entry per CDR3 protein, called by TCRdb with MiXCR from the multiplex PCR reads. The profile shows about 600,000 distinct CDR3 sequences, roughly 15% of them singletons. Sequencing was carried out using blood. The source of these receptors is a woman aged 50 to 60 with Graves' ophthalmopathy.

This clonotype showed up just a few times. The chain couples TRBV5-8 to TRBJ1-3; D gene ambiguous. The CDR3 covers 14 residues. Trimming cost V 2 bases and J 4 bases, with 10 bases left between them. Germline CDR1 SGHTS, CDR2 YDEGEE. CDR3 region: CASSLDAAGNTIYF. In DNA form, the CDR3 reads TGTGCCAGCAGCTTAGATGCAGCCGGAAACACCATATATTTT.

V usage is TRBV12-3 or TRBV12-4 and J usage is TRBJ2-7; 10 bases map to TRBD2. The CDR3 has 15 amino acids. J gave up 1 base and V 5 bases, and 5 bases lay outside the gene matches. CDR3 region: CASSHQLAGSYEQYF. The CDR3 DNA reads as TGTGCCAGCAGTCACCAACTAGCGGGGTCCTACGAGCAGTACTTC.

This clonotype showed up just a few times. The CDR3 nucleotides read TGTGCCAGCAGTTACCTGGGACAGAACTCATACACAGATACGCAGTATTTT. Protein product: CASSYLGQNSYTDTQYF. V and J are TRBV6-6 and TRBJ2-3, with 7 bases fitting TRBD1. With 2 bases clipped from V and 2 bases from J, the junction kept 10 bases outside the gene matches. Per the germline V gene, CDR1 is MNHNY and CDR2 is SVGAGI (reference sequence). This CDR3 spans 17 amino acids.

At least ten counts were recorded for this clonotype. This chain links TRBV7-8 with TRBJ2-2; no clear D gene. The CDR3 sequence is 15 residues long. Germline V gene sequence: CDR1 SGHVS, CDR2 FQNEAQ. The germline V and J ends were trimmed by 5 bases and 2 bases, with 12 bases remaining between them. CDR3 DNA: TGTGCCAGCAGCCTCAGGTTCCCAAACACCGGGGAGCTGTTTTTT. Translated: CASSLRFPNTGELFF.